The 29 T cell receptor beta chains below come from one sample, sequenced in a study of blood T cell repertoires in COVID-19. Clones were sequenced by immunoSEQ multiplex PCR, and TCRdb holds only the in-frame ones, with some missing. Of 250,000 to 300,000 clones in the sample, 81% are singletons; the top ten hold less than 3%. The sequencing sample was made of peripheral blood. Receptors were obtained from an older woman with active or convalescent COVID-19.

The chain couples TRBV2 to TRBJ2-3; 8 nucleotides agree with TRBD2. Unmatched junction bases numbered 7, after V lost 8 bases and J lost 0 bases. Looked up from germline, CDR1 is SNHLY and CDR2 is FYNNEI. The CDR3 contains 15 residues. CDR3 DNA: TGTGCCAGCCGCCGACTAGCGAGTAGCACAGATACGCAGTATTTT. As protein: CASRRLASSTDTQYF.

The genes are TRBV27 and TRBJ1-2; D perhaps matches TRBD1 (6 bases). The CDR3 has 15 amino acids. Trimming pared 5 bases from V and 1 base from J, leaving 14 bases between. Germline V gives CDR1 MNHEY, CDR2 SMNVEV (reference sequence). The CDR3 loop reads CASSPRPRGNYGYTF. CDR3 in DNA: TGTGCCAGCAGTCCGAGACCCAGGGGTAACTATGGCTACACCTTC.

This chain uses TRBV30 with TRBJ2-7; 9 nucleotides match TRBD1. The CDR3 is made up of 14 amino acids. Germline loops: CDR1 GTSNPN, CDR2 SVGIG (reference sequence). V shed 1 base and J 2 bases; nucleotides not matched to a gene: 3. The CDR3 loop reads CAWSAGQGPYEQYF. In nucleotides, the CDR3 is TGTGCCTGGAGTGCGGGACAGGGACCCTACGAGCAGTACTTC.

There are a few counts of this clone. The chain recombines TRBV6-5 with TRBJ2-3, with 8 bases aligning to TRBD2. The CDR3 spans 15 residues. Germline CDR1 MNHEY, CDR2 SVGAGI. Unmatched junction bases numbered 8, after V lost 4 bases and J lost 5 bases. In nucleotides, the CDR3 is TGTGCCAGCAGTTCCTCCGGGACTAGGGGAGATACGCAGTATTTT. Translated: CASSSSGTRGDTQYF.

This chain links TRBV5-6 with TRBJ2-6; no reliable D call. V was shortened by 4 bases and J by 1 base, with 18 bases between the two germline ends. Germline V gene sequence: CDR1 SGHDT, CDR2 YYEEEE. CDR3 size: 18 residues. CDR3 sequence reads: CASSSFTGLNSGANVLTF. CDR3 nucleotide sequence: TGTGCCAGCAGCAGTTTTACCGGGTTGAATTCTGGGGCCAACGTCCTGACTTTC.

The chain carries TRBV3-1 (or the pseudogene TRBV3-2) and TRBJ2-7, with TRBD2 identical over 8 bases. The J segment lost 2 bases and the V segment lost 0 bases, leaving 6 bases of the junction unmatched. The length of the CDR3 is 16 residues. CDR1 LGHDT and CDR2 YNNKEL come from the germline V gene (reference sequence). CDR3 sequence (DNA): TGTGCCAGCAGCCAAGATGGGAGCGGGGGAACCTACGAGCAGTACTTC. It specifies CASSQDGSGGTYEQYF.

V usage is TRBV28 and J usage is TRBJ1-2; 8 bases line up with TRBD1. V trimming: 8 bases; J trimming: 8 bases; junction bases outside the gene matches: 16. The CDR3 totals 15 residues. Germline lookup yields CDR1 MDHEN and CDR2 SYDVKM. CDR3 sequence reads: CASSEGTGPIRGYTF. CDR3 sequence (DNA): TGTGCCAGCTCTGAAGGGACAGGTCCTATCCGGGGCTACACCTTC.

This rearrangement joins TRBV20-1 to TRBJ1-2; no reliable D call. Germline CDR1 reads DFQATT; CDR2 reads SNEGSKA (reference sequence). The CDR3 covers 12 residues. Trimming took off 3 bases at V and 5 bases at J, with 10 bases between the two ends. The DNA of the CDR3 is TGCAGTGCTAGTAGCGGGAGGTATGGCTACACCTTC. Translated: CSASSGRYGYTF.

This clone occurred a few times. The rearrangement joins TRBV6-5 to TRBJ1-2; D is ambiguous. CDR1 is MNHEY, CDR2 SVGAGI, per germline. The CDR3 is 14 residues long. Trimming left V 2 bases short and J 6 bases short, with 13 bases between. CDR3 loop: CASSYGWGGNGYTF. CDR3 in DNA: TGTGCCAGCAGTTACGGTTGGGGAGGTAATGGCTACACCTTC.

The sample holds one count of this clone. DNA for the CDR3: TGTGCCAGCAGCTTGGGGGGGGGTCAGCCCCAGCATTTT. It translates to CASSLGGGQPQHF. This chain uses TRBV5-5 with TRBJ1-5; TRBD1 is a possible D gene (5 bases). The V gene lost 0 bases and the J gene lost 6 bases, with 7 bases spanning the gap. CDR3 length: 13 amino acids. Per the germline V gene, CDR1 is SGHKS and CDR2 is YYEKEE (reference sequence).

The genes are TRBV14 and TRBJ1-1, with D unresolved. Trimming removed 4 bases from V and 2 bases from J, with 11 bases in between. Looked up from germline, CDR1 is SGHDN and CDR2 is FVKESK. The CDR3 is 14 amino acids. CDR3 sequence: CASSPTSLNTEAFF. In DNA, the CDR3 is TGTGCCAGCAGCCCAACGAGCCTTAACACTGAAGCTTTCTTT.

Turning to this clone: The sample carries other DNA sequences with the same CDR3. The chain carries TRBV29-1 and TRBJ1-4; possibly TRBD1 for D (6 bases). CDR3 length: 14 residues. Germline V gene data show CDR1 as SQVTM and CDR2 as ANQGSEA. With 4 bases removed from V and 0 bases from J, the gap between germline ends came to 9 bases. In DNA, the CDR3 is TGCAGCGTTGGTAGGGGGACAACTAATGAAAAACTGTTTTTT. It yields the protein CSVGRGTTNEKLFF.

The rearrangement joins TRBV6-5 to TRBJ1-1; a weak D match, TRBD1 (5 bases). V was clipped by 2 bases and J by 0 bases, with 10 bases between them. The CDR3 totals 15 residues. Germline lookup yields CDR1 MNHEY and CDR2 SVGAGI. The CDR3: CASSYKGRVNTEAFF. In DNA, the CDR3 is TGTGCCAGCAGTTACAAAGGCAGGGTGAACACTGAAGCTTTCTTT.

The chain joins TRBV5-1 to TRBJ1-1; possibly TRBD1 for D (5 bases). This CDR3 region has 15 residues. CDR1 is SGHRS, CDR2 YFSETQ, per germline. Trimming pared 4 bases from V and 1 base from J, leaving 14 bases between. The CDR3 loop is CASSNLQETNTEAFF. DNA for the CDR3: TGCGCCAGCAGCAACCTACAGGAGACGAACACTGAAGCTTTCTTT.

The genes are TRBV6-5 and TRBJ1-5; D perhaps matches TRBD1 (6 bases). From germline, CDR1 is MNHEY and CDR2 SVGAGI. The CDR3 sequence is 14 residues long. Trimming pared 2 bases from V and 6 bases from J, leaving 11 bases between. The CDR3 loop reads CASSYLQGGQPQHF. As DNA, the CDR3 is TGTGCCAGCAGTTACCTACAGGGCGGTCAGCCCCAGCATTTT.

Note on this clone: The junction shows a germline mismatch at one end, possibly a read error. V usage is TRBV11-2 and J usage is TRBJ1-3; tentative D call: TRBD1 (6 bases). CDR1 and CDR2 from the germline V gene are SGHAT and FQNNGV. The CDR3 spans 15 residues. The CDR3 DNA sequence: TGTGCCAGCAGGTTAGGACAGTGGTCCGGAAACACCATATATTTT. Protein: CASRLGQWSGNTIYF.

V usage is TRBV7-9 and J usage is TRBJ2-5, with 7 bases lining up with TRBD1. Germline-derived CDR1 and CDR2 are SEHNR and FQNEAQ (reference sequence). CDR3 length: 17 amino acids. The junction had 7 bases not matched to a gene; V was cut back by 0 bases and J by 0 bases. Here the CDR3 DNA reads TGTGCCAGCAGCTTAGCGCATCAGGGGGATAACCAAGAGACCCAGTACTTC. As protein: CASSLAHQGDNQETQYF.

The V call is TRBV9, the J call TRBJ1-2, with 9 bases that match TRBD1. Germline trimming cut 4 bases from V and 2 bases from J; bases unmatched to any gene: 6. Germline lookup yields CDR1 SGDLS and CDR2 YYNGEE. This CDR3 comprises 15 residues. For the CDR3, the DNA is TGTGCCAGCAGCCCAACCGGGACAGGGAACTATGGCTACACCTTC. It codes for CASSPTGTGNYGYTF.

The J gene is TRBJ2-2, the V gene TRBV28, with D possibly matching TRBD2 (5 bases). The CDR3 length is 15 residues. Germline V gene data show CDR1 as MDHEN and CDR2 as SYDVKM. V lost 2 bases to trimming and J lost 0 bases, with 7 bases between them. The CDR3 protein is CASSLIGTNTGELFF. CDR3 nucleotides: TGTGCCAGCAGTTTAATCGGGACGAACACCGGGGAGCTGTTTTTT.

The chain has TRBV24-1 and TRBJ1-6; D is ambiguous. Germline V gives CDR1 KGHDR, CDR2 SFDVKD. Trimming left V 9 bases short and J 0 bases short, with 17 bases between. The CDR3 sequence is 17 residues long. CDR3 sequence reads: CATYQEDTSSYNSPLHF. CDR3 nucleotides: TGTGCCACCTACCAAGAAGACACGAGCTCCTATAATTCACCCCTCCACTTT.

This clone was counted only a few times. The CDR3 DNA reads as TGTGCCAGTAGTATGACCAGGGGGCTTGTAGCTTTCTTT. It is translated as CASSMTRGLVAFF. The V and J genes are TRBV19 and TRBJ1-1; 8 bases agree with TRBD1. Germline lookup yields CDR1 LNHDA and CDR2 SQIVND (reference sequence). This CDR3 is 13 amino acids long. Trimming cost V 3 bases and J 10 bases; bases outside gene matches: 7.

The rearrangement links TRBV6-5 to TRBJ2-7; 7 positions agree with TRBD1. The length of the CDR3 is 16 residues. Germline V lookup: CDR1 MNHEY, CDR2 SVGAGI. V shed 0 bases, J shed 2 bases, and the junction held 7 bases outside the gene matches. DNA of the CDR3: TGTGCCAGCAGTTACTCGGGCCCGACAGGGACCTACGAGCAGTACTTC. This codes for CASSYSGPTGTYEQYF.

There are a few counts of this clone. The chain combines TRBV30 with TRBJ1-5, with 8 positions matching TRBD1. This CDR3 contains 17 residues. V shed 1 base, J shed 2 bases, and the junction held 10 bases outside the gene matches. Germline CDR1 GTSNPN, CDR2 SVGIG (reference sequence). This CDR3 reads CAWSGDRGYMGNQPQHF. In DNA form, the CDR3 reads TGTGCCTGGAGTGGAGACAGGGGATATATGGGCAATCAGCCCCAGCATTTT.

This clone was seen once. The CDR3 reads CASSFGTGGEAFF. The CDR3 DNA reads TGTGCCAGCAGTTTTGGGACAGGGGGCGAAGCTTTCTTT. The chain combines TRBV12-3 or TRBV12-4 with TRBJ1-1; 12 bases are shared with TRBD1. V gave up 3 bases and J gave up 8 bases; unmatched junction bases: 1. The CDR3 totals 13 residues.

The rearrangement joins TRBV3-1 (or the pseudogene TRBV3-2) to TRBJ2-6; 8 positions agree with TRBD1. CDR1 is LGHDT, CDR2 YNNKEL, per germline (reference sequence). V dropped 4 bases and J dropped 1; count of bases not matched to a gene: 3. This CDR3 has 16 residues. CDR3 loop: CASSPRTGSGANVLTF. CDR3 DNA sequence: TGTGCCAGCAGCCCTCGGACAGGGTCTGGGGCCAACGTCCTGACTTTC.

CDR3 sequence (DNA): TGTGCCAGCAGGGAGAGGAGTAGATACGAAAAACTGTTTTTT. Translation: CASRERSRYEKLFF. This rearrangement joins TRBV6-5 to TRBJ1-4, with D unclear. CDR1 and CDR2 from the germline V gene are MNHEY and SVGAGI. Trimming removed 6 bases at V and 8 bases at J, with 16 bases between. The CDR3 length is 14 residues.

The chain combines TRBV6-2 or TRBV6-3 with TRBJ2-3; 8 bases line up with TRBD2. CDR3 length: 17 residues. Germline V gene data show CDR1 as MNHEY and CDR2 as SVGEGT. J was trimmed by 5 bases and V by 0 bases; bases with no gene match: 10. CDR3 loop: CASSYSGTRFTIDTQYF. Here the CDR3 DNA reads TGTGCCAGCAGTTACTCCGGGACTAGATTCACGATAGATACGCAGTATTTT.

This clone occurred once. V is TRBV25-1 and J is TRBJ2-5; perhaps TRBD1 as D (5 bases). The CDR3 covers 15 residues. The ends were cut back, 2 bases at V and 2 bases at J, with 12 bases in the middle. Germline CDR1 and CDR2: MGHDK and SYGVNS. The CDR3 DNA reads TGTGCCAGCAGTGAAAGTGGGGCAGCTCAAGAGACCCAGTACTTC. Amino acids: CASSESGAAQETQYF.

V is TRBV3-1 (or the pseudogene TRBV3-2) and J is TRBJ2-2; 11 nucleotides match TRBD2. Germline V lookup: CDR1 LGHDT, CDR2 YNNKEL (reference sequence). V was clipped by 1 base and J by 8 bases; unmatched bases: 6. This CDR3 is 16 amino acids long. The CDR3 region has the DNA TGTGCCAGCAGCCAAGTATCTAGCGGGGGGCGAGGGGAGCTGTTTTTT. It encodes CASSQVSSGGRGELFF.